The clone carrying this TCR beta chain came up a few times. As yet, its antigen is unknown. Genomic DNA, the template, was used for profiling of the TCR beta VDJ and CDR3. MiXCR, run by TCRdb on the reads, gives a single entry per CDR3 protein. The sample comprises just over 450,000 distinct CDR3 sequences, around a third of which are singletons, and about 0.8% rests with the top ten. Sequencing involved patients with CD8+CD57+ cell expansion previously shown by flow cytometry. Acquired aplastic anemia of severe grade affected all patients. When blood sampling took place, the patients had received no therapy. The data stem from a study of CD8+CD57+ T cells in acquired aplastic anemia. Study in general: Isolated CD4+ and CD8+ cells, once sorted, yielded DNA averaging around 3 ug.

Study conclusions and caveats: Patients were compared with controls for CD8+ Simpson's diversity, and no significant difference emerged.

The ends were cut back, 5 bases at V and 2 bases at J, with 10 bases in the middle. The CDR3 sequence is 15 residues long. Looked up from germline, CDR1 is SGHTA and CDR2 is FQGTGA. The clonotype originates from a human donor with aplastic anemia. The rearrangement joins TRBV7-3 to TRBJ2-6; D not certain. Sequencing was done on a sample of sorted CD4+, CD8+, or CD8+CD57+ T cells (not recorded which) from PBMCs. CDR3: CASSTEAAGANVLTF. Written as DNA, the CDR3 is TGTGCCAGCAGCACGGAAGCTGCTGGGGCCAACGTCCTGACTTTC.